The clone carrying this T cell receptor beta chain has a handful of counts. The data derive from a study of blood T cells in healthy people across ages. CDR3 size: 14 residues. With V trimmed by 6 bases and J by 13 bases, 11 bases remained unmatched. The germline V gene encodes CDR1 MNHEY and CDR2 SMNVEV (reference sequence). With a J-beta primer mix and a sample-barcoded 5' primer, a second PCR ran roughly 6 to 12 cycles. Using its own MiXCR run on the 5' RACE reads, TCRdb lists one record per CDR3 protein. This sample has more than 800,000 distinct CDR3 sequences, with under 55% found just once. V usage is TRBV27 and J usage is TRBJ2-4, with TRBD1 identical over 11 bases. Sequencing used blood. The sequence was obtained from a woman between 55 and 75 years old in good health. The CDR3 DNA reads TGTGCCAGCAGCTCCGGGACAGGGGGTAGAGAGCAGTACTTC. It codes for CASSSGTGGREQYF.